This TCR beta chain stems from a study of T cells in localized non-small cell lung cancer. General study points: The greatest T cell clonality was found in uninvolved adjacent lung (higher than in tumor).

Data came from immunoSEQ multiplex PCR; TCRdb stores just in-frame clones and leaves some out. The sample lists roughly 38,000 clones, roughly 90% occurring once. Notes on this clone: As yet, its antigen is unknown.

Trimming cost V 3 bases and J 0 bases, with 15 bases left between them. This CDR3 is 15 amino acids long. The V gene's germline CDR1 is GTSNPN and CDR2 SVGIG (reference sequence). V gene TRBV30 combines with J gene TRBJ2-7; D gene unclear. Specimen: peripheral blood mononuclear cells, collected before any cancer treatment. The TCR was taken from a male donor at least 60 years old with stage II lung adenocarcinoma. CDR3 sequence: CAWRYVTASSYEQYF. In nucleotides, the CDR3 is TGTGCCTGGAGATACGTGACCGCGAGCTCCTACGAGCAGTACTTC.